The rows below give T cell receptor beta chains drawn from one sample of a study of cytomegalovirus exposure and HLA in healthy donors. Assay: immunoSEQ multiplex PCR; the TCRdb copy retains only in-frame clones and omits some. The sample records fewer than 120,000 clones, around 86% being singletons. Sequences were obtained from PBMCs. All receptors come from a man aged 35-49 years in good health and CMV-seronegative. Both conserved end residues are part of each CDR3.

V	J	CDR3
TRBV2	TRBJ1-1	CASSVGRDTEAFF
TRBV5-4	TRBJ1-1	CASSLESFSIPEAFF
TRBV2	TRBJ2-5	CASRAGLTGGEQYF
TRBV4-3	TRBJ1-1	CASSQESGIMNTEAFF
TRBV6-5	TRBJ2-5	CASSYSGQETQYF
TRBV6-5	TRBJ1-5	CASRRQINQPQHF
TRBV5-1	TRBJ1-5	CASSPGQGAQPQHF
TRBV10-3	TRBJ1-1	CAISVEGTTEAFF
TRBV6-1	TRBJ2-3	CASSVTGDTQYF
TRBV6-5	TRBJ1-2	CASSYPTDLGVGYTF
TRBV5-1	TRBJ1-1	CASSSEDRGATEAFF
TRBV2	TRBJ1-1	CASSGQGAHTEAFF
TRBV5-4	TRBJ1-3	CASSPSGGGLGNTIYF
TRBV28	TRBJ1-2	CASCPGNYGYTF
TRBV5-1	TRBJ1-1	CASSLTGNTEAFF
TRBV7-6	TRBJ1-2	CASSATTGDGGYTF
TRBV6-4	TRBJ1-1	CASSFGRYTEAFF
TRBV6-5	TRBJ2-7	CASRRAVTYEQYF
TRBV4-1	TRBJ1-4	CASSQELRREKLFF
TRBV18	TRBJ1-2	CASSLRSYGYTF